A single sample gave rise to the 31 T cell receptor beta chains below, sequenced in a study of cytomegalovirus exposure and HLA in healthy donors. The PCR made use of 60 Vbeta and 13 Jbeta primers. Assay: immunoSEQ multiplex PCR; the TCRdb copy retains only in-frame clones and omits some. The sample shows roughly 200,000 clones, roughly four fifths of them seen only once. Sequenced: PBMCs. All receptors come from a young man in good health and CMV-seronegative.

The J gene is TRBJ1-6, the V gene TRBV19, with D tentatively TRBD1 (6 bases). From germline, CDR1 is LNHDA and CDR2 SQIVND (reference sequence). The CDR3 extends over 15 amino acids. Trimming shortened V by 6 bases and J by 10 bases, and 19 bases separated the two germline ends. The CDR3 coding sequence is TGTGCCAGTAGGACAACAGGGCTGCAGGGCTCACCCCTCCACTTT. This gives the protein CASRTTGLQGSPLHF. Complete variable domain (other parts from reference TRBV19 and TRBJ1-6): DGGITQSPKYLFRKEGQNVTLSCEQNLNHDAMYWYRQDPGQGLRLIYYSQIVNDFQKGDIAEGYSVSREKKESFPLTVTSAQKNPTAFYLCASRTTGLQGSPLHFGNGTRLTVT.

The chain joins TRBV5-1 to TRBJ2-2; D may be TRBD2 (6 bases). V lost 4 bases, J lost 6 bases, and 22 bases lay in between. Germline CDR1 SGHRS, CDR2 YFSETQ. The CDR3 runs to 17 residues. The CDR3 is CASSRDSNGGNSGELFF. In DNA, the CDR3 is TGCGCCAGCAGCCGAGACTCGAATGGGGGGAATTCCGGGGAGCTGTTTTTT. Full variable domain (outside the CDR3, taken from reference TRBV5-1 and TRBJ2-2): KAGVTQTPRYLIKTRGQQVTLSCSPISGHRSVSWYQQTPGQGLQFLFEYFSETQRNKGNFPGRFSGRQFSNSRSEMNVSTLELGDSALYLCASSRDSNGGNSGELFFGEGSRLTVL.

CDR3 coding DNA: TGTGCCAGCAGTGACGTGGGACAGGGTTCCTACGAGCAGTACTTC. This encodes CASSDVGQGSYEQYF. The rearrangement links TRBV6-1 to TRBJ2-7, with 9 bases matching TRBD1. V was pared by 3 bases and J by 1 base, with 4 bases of the junction left unmatched. Germline-derived CDR1 and CDR2 are MNHNS and SASEGT. The CDR3 runs 15 residues.

J is TRBJ2-2 and V is TRBV19; no clear D. V was pared by 6 bases and J by 3 bases, with 5 bases between. The CDR3 has 12 residues. Germline V lookup: CDR1 LNHDA, CDR2 SQIVND (reference sequence). CDR3 bases: TGTGCCAGTAGCCTCCACACCGGGGAGCTGTTTTTT. It specifies CASSLHTGELFF.

The chain is built from TRBV27 and TRBJ2-1; 7 bases are a match to TRBD2. V lost 6 bases to trimming and J lost 4 bases; unmatched junction nucleotides: 15. Germline loops: CDR1 MNHEY, CDR2 SMNVEV (reference sequence). CDR3 size: 17 residues. CDR3 sequence reads: CASSNIDGTNYYNEQFF. DNA of the CDR3: TGTGCCAGCAGCAACATTGATGGGACTAACTATTACAATGAGCAGTTCTTC.

The chain uses TRBV10-1 and TRBJ2-2; 9 nucleotides match TRBD1. Germline-derived CDR1 and CDR2 are WNHNN and SYGVQD (reference sequence). V trimming: 2 bases; J trimming: 4 bases; junction bases outside the gene matches: 11. The CDR3 extends over 18 amino acids. The CDR3 is CASSERTGVGLRTGELFF. As DNA, the CDR3 is TGCGCCAGCAGTGAGAGGACAGGGGTCGGCCTACGCACCGGGGAGCTGTTTTTT.

This chain connects TRBV28 to TRBJ2-3; 7 nucleotides line up with TRBD2. CDR1 is MDHEN and CDR2 is SYDVKM in the germline V gene. With V trimmed by 4 bases and J by 3 bases, 7 bases remained unmatched. The CDR3 extends over 15 amino acids. The CDR3 loop is CASSSWRETTDTQYF. The CDR3 DNA reads TGTGCCAGCAGTTCTTGGCGGGAGACAACAGATACGCAGTATTTT.

V gene TRBV5-1 combines with J gene TRBJ2-7; 7 nucleotides line up with TRBD2. V trimming: 0 bases; J trimming: 5 bases; junction bases outside the gene matches: 11. The CDR3 consists of 16 residues. Per germline, CDR1 SGHRS and CDR2 YFSETQ. The CDR3 loop is CASSLGWAGVGHEQYF. CDR3 DNA sequence: TGCGCCAGCAGCTTGGGGTGGGCGGGAGTTGGCCACGAGCAGTACTTC. The variable domain in full, completed from reference TRBV5-1 and TRBJ2-7, reads KAGVTQTPRYLIKTRGQQVTLSCSPISGHRSVSWYQQTPGQGLQFLFEYFSETQRNKGNFPGRFSGRQFSNSRSEMNVSTLELGDSALYLCASSLGWAGVGHEQYFGPGTRLTVT.

CDR3 residues: CASSLDGTSFYEQYF. Here the CDR3 DNA reads TGCGCCAGCAGCTTGGATGGGACTAGCTTCTACGAGCAGTACTTC. V is TRBV5-1 and J is TRBJ2-7; TRBD2 agrees at 9 bases. This CDR3 contains 15 residues. V gave up 0 bases and J gave up 3 bases; unmatched junction bases: 4. Germline V lookup: CDR1 SGHRS, CDR2 YFSETQ.

This clone was counted only a few times. V and J are TRBV27 and TRBJ2-7; the D is unclear. Germline V gene data show CDR1 as MNHEY and CDR2 as SMNVEV (reference sequence). V lost 4 bases and J lost 2, with 3 bases in between. The CDR3 extends over 11 amino acids. The CDR3: CASSSTYEQYF. In DNA, the CDR3 is TGTGCCAGCAGTTCCACCTACGAGCAGTACTTC.

The genes are TRBV5-1 and TRBJ1-1; TRBD1 might be the D (6 bases). The germline CDR1 and CDR2 sequences are SGHRS and YFSETQ. This CDR3 contains 15 residues. The ends were cut back, 4 bases at V and 0 bases at J, with 13 bases in the middle. The CDR3 nucleotides read TGCGCCAGCAGCCTGGAGGGGGAAGTGAACACTGAAGCTTTCTTT. Translation: CASSLEGEVNTEAFF.

This clone is a singleton in its sample. This chain connects TRBV15 to TRBJ2-2, with 8 bases matching TRBD1. With 6 bases clipped from V and 2 bases from J, the junction kept 5 bases outside the gene matches. This CDR3 region has 15 residues. Germline-derived CDR1 and CDR2 are LNHNV and YYDKDF (reference sequence). CDR3 nucleotide sequence: TGTGCCACCAGTGGGGACAGGACCAACACCGGGGAGCTGTTTTTT. It translates to CATSGDRTNTGELFF. Full variable domain (outside the CDR3, taken from reference TRBV15 and TRBJ2-2): DAMVIQNPRYQVTQFGKPVTLSCSQTLNHNVMYWYQQKSSQAPKLLFHYYDKDFNNEADTPDNFQSRRPNTSFCFLDIRSPGLGDTAMYLCATSGDRTNTGELFFGEGSRLTVL.

The chain recombines TRBV5-1 with TRBJ2-1, with 11 bases that match TRBD2. In germline, CDR1 is SGHRS, CDR2 YFSETQ. This CDR3 spans 14 amino acids. The ends lost 5 bases at V and 3 bases at J; junction bases unmatched: 1. Here the CDR3 DNA reads TGCGCCAGCAGGACTAGCGGGATCTACAATGAGCAGTTCTTC. Residues: CASRTSGIYNEQFF.

This clone was seen only once. A read error may produce the germline difference seen at one junction end. The V and J genes are TRBV7-7 and TRBJ1-3; 9 bases are shared with TRBD1. CDR1 SSHAT and CDR2 FNYEAQ come from the germline V gene (reference sequence). The CDR3 spans 14 residues. Here the CDR3 DNA reads TGTGCTAGCAGCTCGGGACAGGGACGGAACACCATATATTTT. Protein product: CASSSGQGRNTIYF.

The V and J genes are TRBV4-1 and TRBJ2-7; 7 bases align to TRBD2. CDR1 is MGHRA, CDR2 YSYEKL, per germline. The length of the CDR3 is 16 residues. Trimming cost V 1 base and J 6 bases; bases outside gene matches: 12. CDR3 coding DNA: TGCGCCAGCAGCCAAGTGATAGCGGGCGGTGGAGCCGAGCAGTACTTC. Translation gives CASSQVIAGGGAEQYF.

The chain links TRBV28 to TRBJ1-5; TRBD1 matches at 7 bases. V shed 5 bases and J 3 bases; nucleotides not matched to a gene: 7. The germline V gene has CDR1 MDHEN and CDR2 SYDVKM. The CDR3 is 15 amino acids. CDR3 loop: CASSLETGFNQPQHF. DNA of the CDR3: TGTGCCAGCAGTCTTGAGACAGGGTTCAATCAGCCCCAGCATTTT.

V gene TRBV21-1 combines with J gene TRBJ1-4. TRBV21-1 is deemed a pseudogene. This CDR3 has 17 residues. In DNA, the CDR3 is TGTGCCAGCAGCAAAGTCGAGGGGGAGGGTTTTTATGAAAAACTGTTTTTT. Encoded protein: CASSKVEGEGFYEKLFF.

The V gene is TRBV18, the J gene TRBJ2-7, with a tentative D call TRBD2 (6 bases). The CDR3 consists of 18 residues. CDR1 is KGHSH, CDR2 LQKENI, per germline. Trimming cost V 3 bases and J 1 base, with 22 bases left between them. As DNA, the CDR3 is TGTGCCAGCTCACCGCCCCTACCGGGAGAAAGTAGGTCCTACGAGCAGTACTTC. Translating gives CASSPPLPGESRSYEQYF.

The rearrangement joins TRBV9 to TRBJ1-2; 9 nucleotides line up with TRBD1. CDR3 length: 14 residues. Germline-derived CDR1 and CDR2 are SGDLS and YYNGEE. Unmatched junction bases numbered 5, after V lost 0 bases and J lost 8 bases. In DNA, the CDR3 is TGTGCCAGCAGCGTAGTGGGGACAGGGACCGGCTACACCTTC. This codes for CASSVVGTGTGYTF. Together with reference TRBV9 and TRBJ1-2, the CDR3 gives the full variable domain: DSGVTQTPKHLITATGQRVTLRCSPRSGDLSVYWYQQSLDQGLQFLIQYYNGEERAKGNILERFSAQQFPDLHSELNLSSLELGDSALYFCASSVVGTGTGYTFGSGTRLTVV.

V gene TRBV2 combines with J gene TRBJ1-2, with D perhaps matching TRBD1 (5 bases). The germline CDR1 and CDR2 sequences are SNHLY and FYNNEI. V gave up 3 bases and J gave up 0 bases, with 8 bases separating them. The CDR3 length is 14 residues. This CDR3 is CASSETVANYGYTF. The DNA of the CDR3 is TGTGCCAGCAGTGAGACAGTTGCTAACTATGGCTACACCTTC.

The gene calls are TRBV5-4 and TRBJ1-2; maybe TRBD1 (6 bases). The CDR3 runs 14 residues. Germline V CDR1 and CDR2: SGHNT, YYREEE (reference sequence). V dropped 4 bases and J dropped 2 bases, with 12 bases sitting between them. The DNA of the CDR3 is TGTGCCAGCAGCCCCGGGGGGGCGAACTATGGCTACACCTTC. This translates into CASSPGGANYGYTF.

This clone was detected only once. This chain links TRBV9 with TRBJ2-1, with 8 bases aligning to TRBD2. There are 18 residues in the CDR3. Trimming removed 0 bases from V and 3 bases from J; junction bases left unmatched: 11. Per germline, CDR1 SGDLS and CDR2 YYNGEE. The CDR3 here is CASSVDISGTQLYNEQFF. The CDR3 DNA follows: TGTGCCAGCAGCGTAGATATTAGCGGGACACAACTCTACAATGAGCAGTTCTTC.

The chain carries TRBV7-3 and TRBJ2-2; 11 bases line up with TRBD2. This CDR3 has 16 residues. The J segment lost 4 bases and the V segment lost 3 bases, leaving 4 bases of the junction unmatched. From germline, CDR1 is SGHTA and CDR2 FQGTGA. This chain's CDR3 is CASSLGLAVTTGELFF. For the CDR3, the DNA is TGTGCCAGCAGCTTGGGACTAGCGGTCACCACCGGGGAGCTGTTTTTT.

Only a few counts were recorded for this clone. Here the CDR3 DNA reads TGTGCCAGCAGCTTAGGAGGGGGCCGGGGTGAAAAACTGTTTTTT. This gives the protein CASSLGGGRGEKLFF. The rearrangement uses TRBV7-9 and TRBJ1-4; 7 bases align to TRBD1. Germline assignment: CDR1 SEHNR and CDR2 FQNEAQ (reference sequence). The CDR3 totals 15 residues. J gave up 7 bases and V 1 base, and 6 bases lay outside the gene matches.

This clone was seen just once. The gene calls are TRBV6-4 and TRBJ2-5, with 7 nucleotides matching TRBD2. The V segment lost 0 bases and the J segment 5 bases; nucleotides outside the gene matches: 3. From germline, CDR1 is MRHNA and CDR2 SNTAGT. The CDR3 extends over 14 amino acids. The CDR3 here is CASSDSPGRETQYF. The DNA for the CDR3 is TGTGCCAGCAGTGACTCTCCCGGGAGGGAGACCCAGTACTTC.

Notes on this clone: Different DNA sequences within this sample yield the same CDR3. V gene TRBV2 combines with J gene TRBJ1-1; no clear D. V gave up 6 bases and J gave up 1 base, with 9 bases separating them. The CDR3 runs to 13 residues. CDR1 and CDR2 (germline): SNHLY, FYNNEI. The CDR3 DNA reads TGTGCCAGCAGATACGACAAGAACACTGAAGCTTTCTTT. It yields the protein CASRYDKNTEAFF.

This clone showed up just once. The rearrangement joins TRBV27 to TRBJ2-1, with 8 positions matching TRBD2. This CDR3 spans 13 amino acids. The germline gives CDR1 MNHEY, CDR2 SMNVEV (reference sequence). The V segment lost 6 bases and the J segment 7 bases; nucleotides outside the gene matches: 5. DNA for the CDR3: TGTGCCAGCAGCGGGAGGGCCCGTAATGAGCAGTTCTTC. Translation: CASSGRARNEQFF.

The chain is built from TRBV6-6 and TRBJ2-7; TRBD1 aligns across 11 bases. The CDR3 covers 15 residues. Germline-derived CDR1 and CDR2 are MNHNY and SVGAGI (reference sequence). Trimming removed 4 bases from V and 4 bases from J; junction bases left unmatched: 6. The DNA for the CDR3 is TGTGCCAGCAGTTCCGGACAGGGGGCGGTGTACGAGCAGTACTTC. The encoded protein is CASSSGQGAVYEQYF.

The rearrangement links TRBV18 to TRBJ1-1; D is perhaps TRBD1 (6 bases). Germline lookup yields CDR1 KGHSH and CDR2 LQKENI. Trimming pared 3 bases from V and 1 base from J, leaving 12 bases between. The CDR3 runs to 15 residues. CDR3 DNA: TGTGCCAGCTCACCGGGCGGACAGCGGAACACTGAAGCTTTCTTT. Amino acids: CASSPGGQRNTEAFF. The complete variable domain, with remaining parts taken from reference TRBV18 and TRBJ1-1, reads NAGVMQNPRHLVRRRGQEARLRCSPMKGHSHVYWYRQLPEEGLKFMVYLQKENIIDESGMPKERFSAEFPKEGPSILRIQQVVRGDSAAYFCASSPGGQRNTEAFFGQGTRLTVV.

The rearrangement links TRBV5-5 to TRBJ1-5; a weak D match, TRBD1 (5 bases). Trimming pared 2 bases from V and 0 bases from J, leaving 9 bases between. Per germline, CDR1 SGHKS and CDR2 YYEKEE (reference sequence). The CDR3 extends over 15 amino acids. CDR3 DNA sequence: TGTGCCAGCAGCTTCGACAGTTATAGCAATCAGCCCCAGCATTTT. It yields the protein CASSFDSYSNQPQHF.

V and J are TRBV29-1 and TRBJ2-3, with D unresolved. This CDR3 region has 13 residues. Trimming took off 4 bases at V and 0 bases at J, with 8 bases between the two ends. CDR1 is SQVTM, CDR2 ANQGSEA, per germline. CDR3 bases: TGCAGCGTTGTTCCCCAGAGCACAGATACGCAGTATTTT. Residues: CSVVPQSTDTQYF.